This entry lists 19 T cell receptor beta chains sequenced from one sample in a study of somatic mutations in cytotoxic T cells in rheumatoid arthritis. Sequenced by immunoSEQ multiplex PCR; TCRdb stores in-frame clones only, minus some. The table has some 7,000 clones, 74% seen once; the top ten hold 16%. Sequenced: CD8+ T cells sorted from blood. The source is an adult with rheumatoid arthritis.

V is TRBV28 and J is TRBJ2-1, with TRBD2 as a possible D gene (5 bases). Germline V gene lookup returns CDR1 MDHEN and CDR2 SYDVKM. V lost 1 base and J lost 7, with 8 bases in between. The CDR3 runs to 13 residues. Written as DNA, the CDR3 is TGTGCCAGCAGTTTATTAGGCGGGAATGAGCAGTTCTTC. Translated: CASSLLGGNEQFF. Complete variable domain (other parts from reference TRBV28 and TRBJ2-1): DVKVTQSSRYLVKRTGEKVFLECVQDMDHENMFWYRQDPGLGLRLIYFSYDVKMKEKGDIPEGYSVSREKKERFSLILESASTNQTSMYLCASSLLGGNEQFFGPGTRLTVL.

The genes are TRBV7-2 and TRBJ1-1; maybe TRBD1 (5 bases). Trimming left V 8 bases short and J 4 bases short, with 14 bases between. The V gene's germline CDR1 is SGHTA and CDR2 FQGNSA. The CDR3 has 13 residues. The CDR3 nucleotides are TGTGCCAGCCGGGGGGGGATAGGCACTGAAGCTTTCTTT. Its protein is CASRGGIGTEAFF.

The chain has TRBV6-5 and TRBJ2-7; 8 positions match TRBD2. The ends lost 0 bases at V and 6 bases at J; junction bases unmatched: 1. The CDR3 contains 13 residues. Germline V gene sequence: CDR1 MNHEY, CDR2 SVGAGI. The chain's CDR3 is CASSYSGTSEQYF. The CDR3 nucleotides read TGTGCCAGCAGTTACTCCGGGACTAGCGAGCAGTACTTC.

The chain combines TRBV29-1 with TRBJ2-5; D not resolved. Trimming removed 3 bases at V and 0 bases at J, with 11 bases between. This CDR3 has 14 residues. CDR1 is SQVTM, CDR2 ANQGSEA, per germline. For the CDR3, the DNA is TGCAGCGTTGATCCGGTGATCTACCAAGAGACCCAGTACTTC. Its protein is CSVDPVIYQETQYF.

DNA of the CDR3: TGCGCCAGCAGCCAAGAGGTCGCAGGAGGGGGTGGCTACACCTTC. It yields the protein CASSQEVAGGGGYTF. V and J are TRBV4-1 and TRBJ1-2, with D maybe TRBD1 (6 bases). V was cut by 0 bases and J by 7 bases, with 15 bases left in between. CDR3 length equals 15 residues. Germline loops: CDR1 MGHRA, CDR2 YSYEKL.

The table lists this clone with a count of one. The chain has TRBV7-2 and TRBJ2-7, with 9 bases fitting TRBD1. Germline lookup yields CDR1 SGHTA and CDR2 FQGNSA. V was clipped by 5 bases and J by 12 bases; unmatched bases: 11. This CDR3 has 13 amino acids. In DNA, the CDR3 is TGTGCCAGCAGCACAAACACAGGGGGCGGGCGGTACTTC. Translated: CASSTNTGGGRYF.

This clone showed up just a few times. The genes are TRBV25-1 and TRBJ1-2; no firm D call. CDR3 length: 10 amino acids. V was trimmed by 10 bases and J by 7 bases, leaving 10 bases between them. Germline V lookup: CDR1 MGHDK, CDR2 SYGVNS. The CDR3 loop is CATNAGGYTF. The CDR3 coding sequence is TGTGCCACCAACGCCGGTGGCTACACCTTC.

This clone was recorded a few times. The chain links TRBV7-8 to TRBJ2-7, with D possibly TRBD2 on 7 matching bases. The CDR3 contains 15 residues. Trimming pared 1 base from V and 2 bases from J, leaving 12 bases between. Germline CDR1 reads SGHVS; CDR2 reads FQNEAQ. The CDR3 spells CASSLGGGAPYEQYF. CDR3 bases: TGTGCCAGCAGCTTAGGCGGGGGCGCCCCCTACGAGCAGTACTTC. Combining the CDR3 with reference TRBV7-8 and TRBJ2-7 gives the whole variable domain GAGVSQSPRYKVAKRGQDVALRCDPISGHVSLFWYQQALGQGPEFLTYFQNEAQLDKSGLPSDRFFAERPEGSVSTLKIQRTQQEDSAVYLCASSLGGGAPYEQYFGPGTRLTVT.

V gene TRBV9 combines with J gene TRBJ1-5, with D perhaps TRBD1 (6 bases). In germline, CDR1 is SGDLS, CDR2 YYNGEE. The CDR3 contains 14 residues. V was pared by 4 bases and J by 3 bases, with 11 bases between. The CDR3 DNA reads TGTGCCAGCAGCCCAAGGGGGGTCAATCAGCCCCAGCATTTT. This encodes CASSPRGVNQPQHF.

V usage is TRBV4-3 and J usage is TRBJ2-3; 10 bases map to TRBD1. Germline CDR1 and CDR2: LGHNA and YSLEER. Trimming at V came to 0 bases and at J to 2 bases, leaving 2 bases not matched to a gene. The CDR3 extends over 16 amino acids. The CDR3 region is CASSQDGTGATDTQYF. DNA for the CDR3: TGCGCCAGCAGCCAAGATGGGACAGGGGCCACAGATACGCAGTATTTT.

This clone has a handful of counts. The V and J genes are TRBV4-3 and TRBJ1-1; TRBD1 is a possible D gene (6 bases). V gave up 4 bases and J gave up 11 bases, with 14 bases separating them. CDR1 and CDR2 from the germline V gene are LGHNA and YSLEER. This CDR3 spans 12 amino acids. The CDR3 protein is CASSRGTLEAFF. DNA of the CDR3: TGCGCCAGCAGCCGAGGGACACTCGAGGCTTTCTTT.

V is TRBV7-2 and J is TRBJ2-2, with D perhaps matching TRBD1 (6 bases). In germline, CDR1 is SGHTA, CDR2 FQGNSA. The CDR3 loop spans 16 amino acids. Trimming took 0 bases from V and 4 from J, leaving 12 bases between them. In DNA, the CDR3 is TGTGCCAGCAGCTTAGCGGCAGGGGAAGTCACCGGGGAGCTGTTTTTT. This codes for CASSLAAGEVTGELFF.

This clone came up a few times. The genes are TRBV30 and TRBJ1-1; D is unresolved. The V end was cut by 0 bases, the J end by 3 bases, with 8 bases between. The V gene's germline CDR1 is GTSNPN and CDR2 SVGIG (reference sequence). The CDR3 has 13 amino acids. The CDR3 nucleotides are TGTGCCTGGAGTGTAAGGGAGCACACTGAAGCTTTCTTT. Translation gives CAWSVREHTEAFF. Looking up the rest from reference TRBV30 and TRBJ1-1 gives the full variable domain: SQTIHQWPATLVQPVGSPLSLECTVEGTSNPNLYWYRQAAGRGLQLLFYSVGIGQISSEVPQNLSASRPQDRQFILSSKKLLLSDSGFYLCAWSVREHTEAFFGQGTRLTVV.

A single count supports this clone. This sequence joins TRBV11-2 and TRBJ2-7; maybe TRBD1 (6 bases). CDR3 size: 13 residues. The germline V gene encodes CDR1 SGHAT and CDR2 FQNNGV. V lost 5 bases and J lost 3, with 11 bases in between. Here the CDR3 reads CASSAQGNYEQYF. In nucleotides, the CDR3 is TGTGCCAGCAGCGCTCAGGGGAACTACGAGCAGTACTTC.

This clone was detected only once. The chain has TRBV6-1 and TRBJ2-3; tentatively, D is TRBD1 (5 bases). Trimming shortened V by 7 bases and J by 0 bases, and 11 bases separated the two germline ends. The CDR3 length is 14 residues. Germline V CDR1 and CDR2: MNHNS, SASEGT. The CDR3 sequence: CASTRRGSTDTQYF. In DNA form, the CDR3 reads TGTGCCAGCACCCGAAGGGGTAGCACAGATACGCAGTATTTT.

V usage is TRBV28 and J usage is TRBJ1-6; TRBD1 might be the D (5 bases). This CDR3 is built from 17 residues. The germline gives CDR1 MDHEN, CDR2 SYDVKM. With 5 bases removed from V and 7 bases from J, the gap between germline ends came to 21 bases. CDR3 nucleotides: TGTGCCAGCAGTCAAGCCGAGGGGAAGACTGGCAATTCACCCCTCCACTTT. It codes for CASSQAEGKTGNSPLHF.

CDR3 loop: CASSDRGPGTSGYTDTQYF. In DNA, the CDR3 is TGTGCCAGCAGCGACCGAGGGCCCGGGACTAGCGGTTACACAGATACGCAGTATTTT. V gene TRBV9 combines with J gene TRBJ2-3; 11 positions match TRBD2. The germline V gene encodes CDR1 SGDLS and CDR2 YYNGEE. The V segment lost 3 bases and the J segment 2 bases; nucleotides outside the gene matches: 14. There are 19 residues in the CDR3.

V and J are TRBV7-2 and TRBJ2-7; D is undetermined. CDR3 size: 13 residues. V was clipped by 4 bases and J by 3 bases, with 10 bases between them. Germline V gene data show CDR1 as SGHTA and CDR2 as FQGNSA. The CDR3 sequence: CASSSFKSYEQYF. CDR3 DNA sequence: TGTGCCAGCAGCTCGTTTAAGAGCTACGAGCAGTACTTC.

This clone was recorded only once. The chain has TRBV11-2 and TRBJ1-1, with 10 bases matching TRBD1. The germline gives CDR1 SGHAT, CDR2 FQNNGV. This CDR3 has 17 residues. Trimming at V came to 3 bases and at J to 0 bases, leaving 7 bases not matched to a gene. CDR3 protein: CASSFWRDRGMNTEAFF. In DNA, the CDR3 is TGTGCCAGCAGCTTTTGGCGGGACAGGGGCATGAACACTGAAGCTTTCTTT.